This record covers a single T cell receptor (beta chain). This receptor's antigen is unknown. This sample was taken from a study of cytomegalovirus exposure and HLA in healthy donors (dated by TCRdb to about 2017). As for the study more broadly: An earlier analysis of some 500 of the donors reported approximately 300 Gb of sequence data and some 100 million unique TCR beta sequences from 150 million to 200 million T cells. Donor age, sex, ethnicity and CMV serostatus were compiled alongside the repertoire data. The T cell repertoires of some 670 subjects were profiled by immunosequencing and related to cytomegalovirus serostatus. Across 398 genotyped donors of the cohort, an average of about 240,000 unique TCR beta nucleotide sequences per donor were sequenced, and around 19% of those sequences were non-productive. HLA typing covered class I and class II loci at four-digit resolution. Along with the roughly 610-subject first cohort, a separate validation cohort of over 90 different subjects was used. Around 320 gigabases of sequencing data and roughly 90 million unique TCR sequences were included in an early release covering about 620 HLA-typed donors. In the later analysis, no new phenotypic data were used to find candidate immune exposures; instead, reliance was placed on TCR beta sequences and their occurrence across donors. The genetic ancestry cluster associated with self-reported Caucasian donors included over 80% of the 398 genotyped donors. A later analysis re-analyzed previously published TCR beta repertoires from about 730 donors and added high-resolution HLA genotyping to study TCR occurrence patterns. An earlier analysis of fewer than 750 of the donors used high-throughput TCR beta sequencing to judge whether each TCR beta V gene segment behaved as functional or pseudogenic. Because of strong linkage in the cohort, 5 or 6 DR-DQ haplotypes were treated as single units for association and clustering. The number of typed donors differed by locus: about 620-640 for A, B, C, DRB1 and DQB1; 522 for DQA1; some 610 for DPA1; and roughly 490 for DPB1. The study combined high-throughput TCR immunosequencing, statistical association of individual TCRs with disease status, and machine learning to predict cytomegalovirus infection status. The study was designed to test whether signatures of past pathogen exposure could be identified by cataloging public T cell receptors. All discovery cohort repertoires had been generated using a single sequencing platform. Genome-wide SNP genotypes for about 65% of the roughly 670 donors were used in a later genetic analysis, which treated that subset as a discovery cohort.

Library construction relied on the immunoSEQ multiplex PCR assay. For the multiplex PCR, a mixture combining 60 forward primers for TCR Vbeta segments and 13 reverse primers for TCR Jbeta segments was used. The CDR3 region of rearranged TCR beta genes was amplified from genomic DNA with a multiplex PCR assay. The amplified TCR beta libraries were sequenced on the Illumina HiSeq System as 87-base-pair reads. Concerning the study's data processing: A later analysis counted tens of millions of unique TCR beta chains across the 500 to 850 repertoires, and 10 million to 11 million of these chains were shared by at least two donors. To remove PCR and sequencing errors, raw reads were error-corrected and collapsed into unique sequences using a nearest-neighbor algorithm that merged closely related sequences. V, D and J gene segments were assigned by aligning CDR3 sequences to IMGT reference sequences. For a sequence to be retained, at least a six-nucleotide match to both a V gene segment and a J gene segment was required. A rearrangement counted as productive if the CDR3 had no stop codons and remained in frame with V and J, and every other rearrangement counted as non-productive. CDR3 was defined by IMGT convention, running from the second conserved V-encoded cysteine to the conserved J-encoded phenylalanine. The earlier analysis of more than 450 of the donors excluded sequences that lacked an unambiguous match to a single V gene segment. An earlier analysis of a few hundred of the donors classified V segments as functional when productive rearrangements were above 56.7% and as segregating when the standard deviation between donors was above 5%. To diagnose cytomegalovirus status from the catalog of TCR beta chain sequences, a statistical classification framework was built. In a later analysis, V and J genes were assigned by comparing TCR nucleotide sequences against IMGT/GENE-DB human TR gene sequences. A later analysis assigned CDR3 sequences and most-parsimonious VDJ recombination scenarios with the TCRdist pipeline. In a later analysis, each TCR beta chain was defined by its CDR3 amino acid sequence together with its V-gene family, and reads without a unique V-gene family were excluded. To address suspected cross-contamination and a sequencing artifact, a later analysis removed roughly 580 highly shared, low-generation-probability nucleotide sequences. In a later analysis, a clonal expansion index for each public chain was calculated from normalized within-repertoire ranks of inferred template counts. A later analysis computed generation probabilities with a VDJ recombination model fitted to out-of-frame rearrangements, and checked the results against IGoR. In a later analysis, TCR-TCR, TCR-HLA and TCR-CMV co-occurrence was scored with hypergeometric tests, and a repertoire-size bias correction was applied to TCR pairs. A later analysis estimated false discovery rates by permuting HLA or CMV assignments 20 times. In a later analysis, co-occurring TCRs were grouped using DBSCAN, and TCRdist sequence similarity was added for clustering within HLA-allele-positive subsets. Co-occurrence clustering excluded repertoires with fewer than 30,000 or more than 120,000 public chains, plus five with anomalous nucleotide sharing. TCRdb carries this immuneACCESS record with in-frame sequences only. Its versions omit some clonotypes, under half of them owing to an unresolved V gene in the studies checked, with the rest unexplained. V and J calls and clone size come straight from that table; D and trimming were deduced from the DNA. This sample's clone table shows approximately 120,000 clones. The ten largest clones take up about 0.93% of the sample.

Study-level results and caveats: A later analysis found that HLA-associated TCR beta chains were more clonally expanded and had lower generation probabilities than equally common non-associated chains. According to the authors, the approach could potentially be generalized to other disease states and immunological phenotypes. When HLA alleles, especially DR and DQ, strongly co-occurred, attributing TCR associations to individual alleles was difficult. Because counts were too low, roughly 18 rarely observed V segments, including chromosome 9 orphons, were left out of the earlier analysis of 587 of the donors. A cluster of highly shared sequence variants was judged likely to be a technical artifact of the sequencing pipeline. In an earlier analysis of 587 of the donors, most TCR beta V segments appeared in productive rearrangements about 90% or about 30% of the time, broadly matching IMGT annotations. A later analysis found that TCR association rates varied across HLA loci, with DRB1 alleles showing the most associated TCRs and HLA-C alleles the fewest. Most CMV-associated TCR beta chains appeared to be HLA-restricted in a later analysis, and the HLA associations seemed to be driven largely by CMV exposure. Immune exposure information for the cohort was limited to CMV serostatus. A later genetic analysis associated a missense DCLRE1C variant with V-gene and J-gene trimming of TCR beta chains, and an independent cohort replicated the association. HLA typing was unavailable for some donors at each locus, so association tests used only the typed subset. Roughly uniform sequencing depth across donors was assumed in presence/absence analyses, although this assumption may not hold. The cohort was sequenced for TCR beta chains only, and without alpha or paired-chain data the features that could be detected were limited. At a false discovery rate of 0.05, a later analysis linked 16,000 or so TCR beta sequences to specific HLA alleles. A few of the identified cytomegalovirus-associated TCR beta chains were confirmed in vitro to be specific for cytomegalovirus antigens. While some public TCRs were present in many individuals, most TCR sequences turned up only very rarely across donors. The classifier was reported to diagnose cytomegalovirus status with high specificity and sensitivity in both the original and validation cohorts. A further reported finding was that TCR beta sequences accurately predicted the HLA-A and HLA-B alleles for most subjects in the first cohort. Because the 87-base-pair reads could not distinguish some IMGT-functional V segments, including TRBV6-2 and TRBV6-3, those segments were excluded. Correlated functional status among segregating V segments might be attributable to linkage disequilibrium, but an unknown experimental factor could not be ruled out. Several of the top co-occurrence clusters appeared to be linked to parvovirus B19, influenza, CMV and Epstein-Barr virus, according to a later analysis. In a later genetic analysis, fewer N-insertions in productive TCRs were reported among donors in an Asian-associated ancestry cluster than the roughly 710-donor mean. The study listed approximately 150 TCR beta chains as associated with cytomegalovirus.

Sequences SGHRS (CDR1) and YFSETQ (CDR2) are obtained from the germline V gene. There are 14 amino acids in the CDR3, from cysteine to phenylalanine inclusive. Only the CDR3 DNA stays, 42 bases, in frame from base 1. The germline ends are 11 bases apart after V is trimmed by 1 base and J by 3 bases. The cohort was made up of approximately 700 healthy bone marrow donors. At the time of sampling, all cohort members were nominally healthy, though unrecorded immune exposures were likely present. The donor was CMV seronegative and was included in the group of a few hundred seronegative cohort members. A peripheral blood sample was provided by each donor, and peripheral blood mononuclear cells were used for TCR beta sequencing. The Qiagen DNeasy Blood Extraction Kit was used to extract genomic DNA from the blood cell samples.

Sequencing was done on a sample of PBMCs. The receptor was derived from a man aged 18 to 29 in good health and CMV-seronegative. In this chain, TRBV5-1 is recombined with TRBJ2-7; the D gene is perhaps TRBD2, from 6 matching bases. CDR3 loop: CASSLKGGDYEQYF. The nucleotides read TGCGCCAGCAGCTTGAAAGGAGGGGACTACGAGCAGTACTTC.